One T cell receptor (beta chain) is described in this entry. This entry is derived from a study of blood T cell repertoires in COVID-19. Study context: From the United States, Italy and Spain came samples of acute and convalescent COVID-19. From T cells, B-cell-depleted T cells, or PBMCs came the material, which was cDNA or gDNA.

Original handling: Amplification of reference gene primers provided the estimated nucleated cell counts. Repertoires were generated with immunoSEQ multiplex PCR, while TCRdb's copy carries only in-frame clones and drops some. V, J and clone size are taken as reported in that table, and D and trimming were inferred from the DNA itself. The sample yields 55,000 to 80,000 clones, 80% to 90% seen once. The origin of this receptor is a human donor in a cohort sampled during active COVID-19. Sequencing input: peripheral blood.

Here the CDR3 reads CASSGGWDRGLAGEKLFF. The CDR3 bases are TGTGCCAGCAGTGGCGGATGGGACAGGGGGTTAGCGGGTGAAAAACTGTTTTTT. The gene calls are TRBV25-1 and TRBJ1-4; 11 bases map to TRBD1. Germline-derived CDR1 and CDR2 are MGHDK and SYGVNS. There are 18 residues in the CDR3. J was trimmed by 7 bases and V by 4 bases; bases with no gene match: 14.